The rows below give T cell receptor beta chains drawn from one sample of a study of long-term antiretroviral therapy in people with HIV. The assay was immunoSEQ multiplex PCR, and TCRdb's table has in-frame clones only and misses some. The data hold about 23,000 clones, with roughly 84% observed a single time. The sample was unsorted PBMCs, taken approximately 4.5 years after starting antiretroviral therapy. All receptors derive from a man aged 25-40 years with HIV. CDR3s include the opening cysteine and the closing phenylalanine or tryptophan. Not every row has a clone size; where given, it reads once, few, many or a size class.

15,TRBV15,TRBJ1-3,-,CATSIGGFSGNTIYF
15,TRBV13,TRBJ2-1,-,CASSFMTPTYNEQFF
15,TRBV27,TRBJ1-2,-,CASSSRADRVYGYTF
16,TRBV10-3,TRBJ2-1,-,CAISESFAGSQDEQFF
15,TRBV2,TRBJ1-6,-,CASSARRSYNSPLHF
17,TRBV7-2,TRBJ2-2,-,CASSSRMGSTSPGELFF
13,TRBV7-9,TRBJ2-7,-,CASTSEGSYEQYF
14,TRBV30,TRBJ1-1,-,CAWSPERAGTEAFF
15,TRBV6-1,TRBJ1-6,-,CASSRQSSYNSPLHF
15,TRBV2,TRBJ1-2,-,CASSPGQGVNYGYTF
14,TRBV5-6,TRBJ1-5,-,CASSLADRGITQHF
12,TRBV29-1,TRBJ1-1,once,CSASYTGTEAFF
15,TRBV6-1,TRBJ1-3,-,CASSVIQDPGNTIYF
13,TRBV30,TRBJ1-1,-,CAWSVREGTEAFF
14,TRBV28,TRBJ1-3,once,CASSLITGGNTIYF
16,TRBV2,TRBJ2-5,-,CASSAPGQGAMETQYF
14,TRBV27,TRBJ1-1,-,CASRPPGQALGAFF
16,TRBV28,TRBJ1-4,-,CASSSDFGTGHEKLFF